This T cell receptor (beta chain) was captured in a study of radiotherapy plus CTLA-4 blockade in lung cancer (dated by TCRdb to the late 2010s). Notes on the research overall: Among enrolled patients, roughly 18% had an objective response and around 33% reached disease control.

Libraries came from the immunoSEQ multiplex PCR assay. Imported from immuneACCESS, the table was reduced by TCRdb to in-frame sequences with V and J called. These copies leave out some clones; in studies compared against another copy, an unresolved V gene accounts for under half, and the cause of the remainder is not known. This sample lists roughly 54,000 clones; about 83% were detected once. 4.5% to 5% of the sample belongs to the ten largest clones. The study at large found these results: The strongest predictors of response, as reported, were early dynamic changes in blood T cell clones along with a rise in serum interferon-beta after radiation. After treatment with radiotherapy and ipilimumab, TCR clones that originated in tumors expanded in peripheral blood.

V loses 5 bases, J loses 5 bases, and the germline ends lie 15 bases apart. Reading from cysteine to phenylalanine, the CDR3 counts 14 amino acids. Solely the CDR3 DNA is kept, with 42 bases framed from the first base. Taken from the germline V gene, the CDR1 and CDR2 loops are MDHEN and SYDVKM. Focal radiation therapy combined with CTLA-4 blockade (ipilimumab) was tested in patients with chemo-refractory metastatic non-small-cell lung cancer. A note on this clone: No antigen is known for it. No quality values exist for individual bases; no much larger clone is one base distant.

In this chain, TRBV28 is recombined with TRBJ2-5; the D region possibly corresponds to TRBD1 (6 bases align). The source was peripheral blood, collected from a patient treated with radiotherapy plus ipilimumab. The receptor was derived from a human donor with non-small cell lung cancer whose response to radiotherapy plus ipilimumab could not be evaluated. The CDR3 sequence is CASSLPGTKETQYF. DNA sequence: TGTGCCAGCAGTCTCCCCGGGACAAAGGAGACCCAGTACTTC.